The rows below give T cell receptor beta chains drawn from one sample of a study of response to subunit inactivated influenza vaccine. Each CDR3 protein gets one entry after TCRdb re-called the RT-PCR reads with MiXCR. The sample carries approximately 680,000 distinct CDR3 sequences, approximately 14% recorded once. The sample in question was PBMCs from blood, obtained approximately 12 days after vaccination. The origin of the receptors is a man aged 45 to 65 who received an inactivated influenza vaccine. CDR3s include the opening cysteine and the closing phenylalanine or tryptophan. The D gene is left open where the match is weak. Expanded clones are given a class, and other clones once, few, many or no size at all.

DNA: TGTGCCAGCAGCTTAACGTTCGACCGAGGGAATGAGCAGTTCTTC
CDR3: CASSLTFDRGNEQFF
D: NA
size: NA
J: TRBJ2-1
V: TRBV7-3

DNA: TGTGCCAGCAGCGTTTTGTCATCCGCCCCCTCCGGGGAGCTGTTTTTT
CDR3: CASSVLSSAPSGELFF
D: NA
size: NA
J: TRBJ2-2
V: TRBV9

DNA: TGTGCCAGCAGCCAGGGCGCCGTGGGGAATACGCAGTATTTT
CDR3: CASSQGAVGNTQYF
D: NA
size: NA
J: TRBJ2-3
V: TRBV7-9

DNA: TGTGCCAGCAGCTCCAATAGCGGGGGGGAGGACAATGAGCAGTTCTTC
CDR3: CASSSNSGGEDNEQFF
D: TRBD2
size: NA
J: TRBJ2-1
V: TRBV13

DNA: TGTGCCAGCAGCTTCCACGGCGCTAGGGGGACTAGCACAGATACGCAGTATTTT
CDR3: CASSFHGARGTSTDTQYF
D: NA
size: NA
J: TRBJ2-3
V: TRBV11-2

DNA: TGTGCCAGCAGCTCTGGGAGGGGAAACGAGCAGTACTTC
CDR3: CASSSGRGNEQYF
D: TRBD2
size: few
J: TRBJ2-7
V: TRBV7-2

DNA: TGTGCCAGCAGCTCGCGGACAGGGGGCCCAGATACGCAGTATTTT
CDR3: CASSSRTGGPDTQYF
D: TRBD1
size: NA
J: TRBJ2-3
V: TRBV9

DNA: TGTGCCAGCAGGAAGGACAGCCGCTCCTACAATGAGCAGTTCTTC
CDR3: CASRKDSRSYNEQFF
D: NA
size: many
J: TRBJ2-1
V: TRBV28

DNA: TGCAGTGCTAGAGATCCGCCCGGCTCCTACAATGAGCAGTTCTTC
CDR3: CSARDPPGSYNEQFF
D: NA
size: NA
J: TRBJ2-1
V: TRBV20-1

DNA: TGCGCCAGCAGACAGAATCTAGCGGGAGGCAATGAGCAGTTCTTC
CDR3: CASRQNLAGGNEQFF
D: TRBD2
size: NA
J: TRBJ2-1
V: TRBV5-1

DNA: TGTGCCAGCAGCCACCGAGCGGGAGGACCTATTACGGAGCAGTACTTC
CDR3: CASSHRAGGPITEQYF
D: TRBD2
size: few
J: TRBJ2-7
V: TRBV14

DNA: TGTGCCAGCAGCCCCCAACCGGAGGACAGGGCGAATGAGCAGTTCTTC
CDR3: CASSPQPEDRANEQFF
D: TRBD1
size: NA
J: TRBJ2-1
V: TRBV27

DNA: TGCGCCAGCAGTACAGTGTCAAGGTCCGCTGAAGCTTTCTTT
CDR3: CASSTVSRSAEAFF
D: NA
size: NA
J: TRBJ1-1
V: TRBV4-3

DNA: TGTGCCAGCTCACCAAGTGCCGGGGGCGATGGCTACACCTTC
CDR3: CASSPSAGGDGYTF
D: NA
size: NA
J: TRBJ1-2
V: TRBV18

DNA: TGCAGTGCTTGGGACAGCTCTGGAAACACCATATATTTT
CDR3: CSAWDSSGNTIYF
D: TRBD1
size: few
J: TRBJ1-3
V: TRBV20-1

DNA: TGTGCCAGCAGCCCGAGGGCGGCAGCCACTGAAGCTTTCTTT
CDR3: CASSPRAAATEAFF
D: NA
size: NA
J: TRBJ1-1
V: TRBV7-9

DNA: TGCGCCAGCAGCGCGTTACAGGGGGCCCAAGAGACCCAGTACTTC
CDR3: CASSALQGAQETQYF
D: TRBD1
size: few
J: TRBJ2-5
V: TRBV5-1

DNA: TGTGCCATCAGTGATTCCATTAACCTCTCCTACGAGCAGTACTTC
CDR3: CAISDSINLSYEQYF
D: NA
size: NA
J: TRBJ2-7
V: TRBV10-3

DNA: TGCGCCAGCAGCCAAGTCCCCGGGACATCGGAATATGGCTACACCTTC
CDR3: CASSQVPGTSEYGYTF
D: NA
size: NA
J: TRBJ1-2
V: TRBV4-1

DNA: TGTGCCAGCAGCTTGGCCGTGGGGACCGGGGAGCTGTTTTTT
CDR3: CASSLAVGTGELFF
D: NA
size: NA
J: TRBJ2-2
V: TRBV5-4

DNA: TGTGCCAGCAGTTACCCCCGGGACACGAAAGAGAAAAACATTCAGTACTTC
CDR3: CASSYPRDTKEKNIQYF
D: NA
size: few
J: TRBJ2-4
V: TRBV6-5

DNA: TGCAGTGCTAGAGAGACCAGGAGGGACTACACCTTC
CDR3: CSARETRRDYTF
D: NA
size: NA
J: TRBJ1-2
V: TRBV20-1

DNA: TGTGCCAGCAGTCAGGGGGCCTTTGAAGCTTTCTTT
CDR3: CASSQGAFEAFF
D: TRBD1
size: once
J: TRBJ1-1
V: TRBV7-9

DNA: TGTGCCATCAACCCCCAGGGGACCGACGAGCAGTACTTC
CDR3: CAINPQGTDEQYF
D: NA
size: NA
J: TRBJ2-7
V: TRBV10-3

DNA: TGTGCCAGCAGTGGGACATTGAGCACCGGGGAGCTGTTTTTT
CDR3: CASSGTLSTGELFF
D: NA
size: NA
J: TRBJ2-2
V: TRBV12-3/TRBV12-4

DNA: TGTGCCAGCTCACCAGGACTAATGTGGGAGACCCAGTACTTC
CDR3: CASSPGLMWETQYF
D: NA
size: few
J: TRBJ2-5
V: TRBV18

DNA: TGTGCCAGCAACCGTTTGAGGGTGGGAACTGAAGCTTTCTTT
CDR3: CASNRLRVGTEAFF
D: NA
size: few
J: TRBJ1-1
V: TRBV6-1

DNA: TGCGCCAGCAGTGAGAAGGTCTACGAGCAGTACTTC
CDR3: CASSEKVYEQYF
D: NA
size: few
J: TRBJ2-7
V: TRBV10-2

DNA: TGCAGCGTTGGGACTAGCGGACGCACAAATACGCAGTATTTT
CDR3: CSVGTSGRTNTQYF
D: TRBD2
size: few
J: TRBJ2-3
V: TRBV29-1

DNA: TGCAGTGCTAGCCGAGCGGAGTTCAATGAGCAGTTCTTC
CDR3: CSASRAEFNEQFF
D: NA
size: NA
J: TRBJ2-1
V: TRBV20-1

DNA: TGTGCCAGCAGCGTACAGACGGAGAACAATGAGCAGTTCTTC
CDR3: CASSVQTENNEQFF
D: NA
size: NA
J: TRBJ2-1
V: TRBV9

DNA: TGTGCCAGCAGCTTCGAGGGGCGTCGCAACGAGCAGTACTTC
CDR3: CASSFEGRRNEQYF
D: NA
size: NA
J: TRBJ2-7
V: TRBV11-2

DNA: TGTGCCAGCAGTTTGGGGAGCGGGAGGTCCCAGGGGGAGACCCAGTACTTC
CDR3: CASSLGSGRSQGETQYF
D: TRBD2
size: NA
J: TRBJ2-5
V: TRBV28

DNA: TGTGCCACTACCGAAGCGACAGGGTTGGCTTTCTTT
CDR3: CATTEATGLAFF
D: TRBD1
size: NA
J: TRBJ1-1
V: TRBV11-2

DNA: TGTGCCAGCAGCTCCACAGGCACAGATACGCAGTATTTT
CDR3: CASSSTGTDTQYF
D: NA
size: NA
J: TRBJ2-3
V: TRBV7-9

DNA: TGTGCCAGCAGTTTCGGACTAGGAGGAAGGGAGCTGTTTTTT
CDR3: CASSFGLGGRELFF
D: TRBD2
size: few
J: TRBJ2-2
V: TRBV6-5

DNA: TGCAGCGTTCGCGGTGGCTCGGCGACCCAAGGTTACTACGAGCAGTACTTC
CDR3: CSVRGGSATQGYYEQYF
D: NA
size: few
J: TRBJ2-7
V: TRBV29-1

DNA: TGTGCCAGCAGTTTCCGGACAGGGTTCTCTTCACCCCTCCACTTT
CDR3: CASSFRTGFSSPLHF
D: TRBD1
size: few
J: TRBJ1-6
V: TRBV28

DNA: TGCGCCAGCAGCCCTGGTAGAAGGGATACGCAGTATTTT
CDR3: CASSPGRRDTQYF
D: NA
size: NA
J: TRBJ2-3
V: TRBV4-3

DNA: TGTGCCAGTAACAGGGGGCAGTTTTACAATGAGCAGTTCTTC
CDR3: CASNRGQFYNEQFF
D: TRBD1
size: NA
J: TRBJ2-1
V: TRBV2

DNA: TGCAGTGCCCCCTTAGGACGGCGGGACAATCAGCCCCAGCATTTT
CDR3: CSAPLGRRDNQPQHF
D: NA
size: few
J: TRBJ1-5
V: TRBV20-1

DNA: TGTGCCAGCAGTTATGGGGGACAGGGAGGTCAGCCCCAGCATTTT
CDR3: CASSYGGQGGQPQHF
D: TRBD1
size: NA
J: TRBJ1-5
V: TRBV6-2/TRBV6-3

DNA: TGTGCCAGCAGCCAAGCGAGGACAGGGCCGGATACGCAGTATTTT
CDR3: CASSQARTGPDTQYF
D: TRBD1
size: few
J: TRBJ2-3
V: TRBV3-1

DNA: TGTGCCAGCAGTTTTTCCGGGACAGGGAGGGGTGAGCAGTTCTTC
CDR3: CASSFSGTGRGEQFF
D: TRBD1
size: NA
J: TRBJ2-1
V: TRBV27

DNA: TGTGCCAGCAGTTCCCTCTTGGGCACCGGGGAGCTGTTTTTT
CDR3: CASSSLLGTGELFF
D: NA
size: NA
J: TRBJ2-2
V: TRBV27

DNA: TGTGCCACCAGCAGAGACCGGGCCGGGACAGCTTTTTACAATGAGCAGTTCTTC
CDR3: CATSRDRAGTAFYNEQFF
D: TRBD1
size: NA
J: TRBJ2-1
V: TRBV15

DNA: TGTGCCAGCAGCCAACAACAGGGGAAGGCAGATACGCAGTATTTT
CDR3: CASSQQQGKADTQYF
D: TRBD1
size: NA
J: TRBJ2-3
V: TRBV7-2

DNA: TGCGCCAGCAGGGCGGGGAGGGTCTCTGGAAACACCATATATTTT
CDR3: CASRAGRVSGNTIYF
D: NA
size: NA
J: TRBJ1-3
V: TRBV10-2

DNA: TGCGCCAGCAGCTTGGGAAACAGACAAGAGACCCAGTACTTC
CDR3: CASSLGNRQETQYF
D: NA
size: few
J: TRBJ2-5
V: TRBV5-1

DNA: TGTGCCAGCAGCGTAGCGGGGGCCTCCTACGAGCAGTACTTC
CDR3: CASSVAGASYEQYF
D: NA
size: few
J: TRBJ2-7
V: TRBV9

DNA: TGTGCCAGCAGTTACGTGCGGGGGACTGAAGCTTTCTTT
CDR3: CASSYVRGTEAFF
D: NA
size: NA
J: TRBJ1-1
V: TRBV6-2/TRBV6-3

DNA: TGTGCCAGCAGTTTCGCCCGGACGAACACCGGGGAGCTGTTTTTT
CDR3: CASSFARTNTGELFF
D: NA
size: many
J: TRBJ2-2
V: TRBV12-3/TRBV12-4

DNA: TGTGCCCGCAGTTCCTCGGGACTAGCGGGGGTGAACACAGATACGCAGTATTTT
CDR3: CARSSSGLAGVNTDTQYF
D: TRBD2
size: NA
J: TRBJ2-3
V: TRBV2